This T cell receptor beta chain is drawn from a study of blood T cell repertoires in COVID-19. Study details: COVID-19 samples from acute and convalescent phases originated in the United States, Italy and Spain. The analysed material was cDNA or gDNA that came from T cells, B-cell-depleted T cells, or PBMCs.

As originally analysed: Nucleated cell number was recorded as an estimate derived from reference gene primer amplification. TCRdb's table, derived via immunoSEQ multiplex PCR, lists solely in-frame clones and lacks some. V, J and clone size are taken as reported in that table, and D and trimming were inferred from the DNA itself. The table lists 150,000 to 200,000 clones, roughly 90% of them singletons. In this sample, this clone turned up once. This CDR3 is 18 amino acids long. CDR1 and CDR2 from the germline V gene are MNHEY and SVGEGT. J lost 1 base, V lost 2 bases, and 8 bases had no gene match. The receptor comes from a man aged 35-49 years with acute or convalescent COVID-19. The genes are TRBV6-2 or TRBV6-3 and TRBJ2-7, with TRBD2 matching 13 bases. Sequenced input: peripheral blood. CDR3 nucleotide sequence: TGTGCCAGCAGTTACCCGACTAGCGGGGGGTCCTATTCCTACGAGCAGTACTTC. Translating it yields CASSYPTSGGSYSYEQYF.